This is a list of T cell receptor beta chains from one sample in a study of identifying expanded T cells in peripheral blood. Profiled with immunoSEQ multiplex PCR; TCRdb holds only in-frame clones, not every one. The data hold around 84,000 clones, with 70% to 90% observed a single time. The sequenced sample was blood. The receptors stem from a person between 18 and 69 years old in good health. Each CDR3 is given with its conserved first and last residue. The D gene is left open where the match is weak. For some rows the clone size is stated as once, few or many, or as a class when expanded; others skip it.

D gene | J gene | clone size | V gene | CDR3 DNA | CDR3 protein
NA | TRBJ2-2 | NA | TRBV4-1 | TGCGCCAGCAGCCGTAGTTCGGGTGTCGGGGAGCTGTTTTTT | CASSRSSGVGELFF
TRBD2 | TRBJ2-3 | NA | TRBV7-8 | TGTGCCAGCAGCTTAGTGACTAGCGGGGGCACAGATACGCAGTATTTT | CASSLVTSGGTDTQYF
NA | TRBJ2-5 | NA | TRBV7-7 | TGTGCCAGCAGCTTTACCGGGGGCGAGACCCAGTACTTC | CASSFTGGETQYF
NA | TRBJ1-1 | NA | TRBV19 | TGTGCCAGTAGTTCGGACCGAACGAACACTGAAGCTTTCTTT | CASSSDRTNTEAFF
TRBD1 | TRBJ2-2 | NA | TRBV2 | TGTGCCAGCAGACGGGACAGGGCTTACACCGGGGAGCTGTTTTTT | CASRRDRAYTGELFF
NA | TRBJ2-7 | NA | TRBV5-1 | TGCGCCAGCAGCTCCCGACAGAGCTCCTACGAGCAGTACTTC | CASSSRQSSYEQYF
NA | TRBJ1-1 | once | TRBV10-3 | TGTGCCATCAGTTCCCCCGTGAAAGGGGCAGGCACTGAAGCTTTCTTT | CAISSPVKGAGTEAFF
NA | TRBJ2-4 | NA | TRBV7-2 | TGTGCCAGCAGCCCCGGGGCGGTCCTAGCCAAAAACATTCAGTACTTC | CASSPGAVLAKNIQYF
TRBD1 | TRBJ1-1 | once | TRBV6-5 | TGTGCCAGCAGTCAGACGACAGGGTTAGGAACTGAAGCTTTCTTT | CASSQTTGLGTEAFF
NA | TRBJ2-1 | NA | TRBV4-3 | TGCGCCAGCAGCCAAGGCGGGGCAACCTACAATGAGCAGTTCTTC | CASSQGGATYNEQFF
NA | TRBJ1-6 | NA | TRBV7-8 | TGTGCCAGCAGCTTAGCTGCGAGGAGCTCCTATAATTCACCCCTCCACTTT | CASSLAARSSYNSPLHF
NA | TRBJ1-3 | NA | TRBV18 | TGTGCCGCTAATCGGGCCGCGGGAAACACCATATATTTT | CAANRAAGNTIYF
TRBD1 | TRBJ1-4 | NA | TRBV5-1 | TGCGCCAGCAGCTTGGGGCAGGGGGGTGCTAATGAAAAACTGTTTTTT | CASSLGQGGANEKLFF
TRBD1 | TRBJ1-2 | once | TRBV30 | TGTGCCTGGAACGGACAGGGGGCCGGTTATGGCTACACCTTC | CAWNGQGAGYGYTF
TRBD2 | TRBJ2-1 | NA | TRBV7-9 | TGTGCCAGCAGCTTCCGACTAGCGGGGGACAATGAGCAGTTCTTC | CASSFRLAGDNEQFF
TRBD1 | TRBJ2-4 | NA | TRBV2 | TGTGCCAGCAATCCGGACAGGGTTGGGCACATTCAGTACTTC | CASNPDRVGHIQYF
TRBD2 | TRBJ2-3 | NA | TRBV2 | TGTGCCAGCAGTGAAACCCTAAACGGGGGAGGGCACACAGATACGCAGTATTTT | CASSETLNGGGHTDTQYF
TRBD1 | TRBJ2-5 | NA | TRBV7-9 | TGTGCCAGCACCGCAGGGGGTGGCGGCCAAGAGACCCAGTACTTC | CASTAGGGGQETQYF
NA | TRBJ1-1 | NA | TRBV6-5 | TGTGCCAGCAGCCTACAGGCGGACACTGAAGCTTTCTTT | CASSLQADTEAFF
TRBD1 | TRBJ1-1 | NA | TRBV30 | TGTGCCTGGGGACAGGGGGCGAACACTGAAGCTTTCTTT | CAWGQGANTEAFF
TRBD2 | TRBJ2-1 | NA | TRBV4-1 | TGCGCCAGCAGCGAAAGCGGGAGGTCCCACAATGAGCAGTTCTTC | CASSESGRSHNEQFF
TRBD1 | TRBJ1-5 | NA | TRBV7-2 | TGTGCCAGCAGCCCCTGGACAGGGGCCCAGCCCCAGCATTTT | CASSPWTGAQPQHF
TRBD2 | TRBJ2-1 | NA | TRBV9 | TGTGCCAGCAGCCCACGAGGTAGCGGGACCTACAATGAGCAGTTCTTC | CASSPRGSGTYNEQFF
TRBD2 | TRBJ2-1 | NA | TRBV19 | TGTGCCAGCCAAAAAAACACCGGGGGGGTCCTGAGCTCCTACAATGAGCAGTTCTTC | CASQKNTGGVLSSYNEQFF
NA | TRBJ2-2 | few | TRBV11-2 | TGTGCCAGCAGCTTACCCCGGGCAGGGAACACCGGGGAGCTGTTTTTT | CASSLPRAGNTGELFF
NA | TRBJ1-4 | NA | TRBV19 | TGTGCCAGTAGTTCCGACTTGGGAGAAAAACTGTTTTTT | CASSSDLGEKLFF
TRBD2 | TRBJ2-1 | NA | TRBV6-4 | TGTGCCAGCAGTGCGCTAGCGGGCCTCTACAATGAGCAGTTCTTC | CASSALAGLYNEQFF
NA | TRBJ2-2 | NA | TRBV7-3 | TGTGTCAGCAGCTTAAGTGGAGAATCCGGGGAGCTGTTTTTT | CVSSLSGESGELFF
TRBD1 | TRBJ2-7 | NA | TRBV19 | TGTGCCAGTAGTGGACAGGGGGCGAGCGAGCAGTACTTC | CASSGQGASEQYF
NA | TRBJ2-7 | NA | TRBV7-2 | TGTGCCAGCAGCTCCGCCCAGGGCCTCTACGAGCAGTACTTC | CASSSAQGLYEQYF
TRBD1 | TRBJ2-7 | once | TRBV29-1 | TGCAGCGTTGAAGATGGGACAGGGACCTACGAGCAGTACTTC | CSVEDGTGTYEQYF
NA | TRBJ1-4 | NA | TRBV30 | TGTGCCTGGAGTTATAATTTCAATGAAAAACTGTTTTTT | CAWSYNFNEKLFF
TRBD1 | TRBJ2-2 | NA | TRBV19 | TGTGCCAGTAGTATAGAGGGGCAGGGGGCTTTCCACGGGGAGCTGTTTTTT | CASSIEGQGAFHGELFF
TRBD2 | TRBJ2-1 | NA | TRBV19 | TGTGCCAGTAGTATAAGGCGACTAGCGGGAGGGCATGAGCAGTTCTTC | CASSIRRLAGGHEQFF
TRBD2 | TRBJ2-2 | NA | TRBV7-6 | TGTGCCAGCAGCCCTACTCCGGGACTAGCGGGAGCCGGGGAGCTGTTTTTT | CASSPTPGLAGAGELFF
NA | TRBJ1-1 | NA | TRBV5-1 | TGCGCCAGCAGCTATAGTGTTCTCAGCGGGACTGAAGCTTTCTTT | CASSYSVLSGTEAFF
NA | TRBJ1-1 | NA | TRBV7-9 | TGTGCCAGCAACGAAAGAATAGGGGTGAACACTGAAGCTTTCTTT | CASNERIGVNTEAFF